The 21 T cell receptor beta chains listed next were all sequenced from one sample in a study of siplizumab effects on memory and regulatory T cells. Sequencing used immunoSEQ multiplex PCR; TCRdb keeps in-frame clones, though not all of them. This table has about 120,000 clones, approximately 94% appearing once. Sequencing used non-Treg CD4+ T cells sorted from blood. These receptors were taken from a human donor in good health.

The CDR3 sequence: CASSEHGNTDTQYF. CDR3 DNA: TGTGCCAGCAGTGAGCACGGTAACACAGATACGCAGTATTTT. The rearrangement links TRBV6-4 to TRBJ2-3; D not resolved. Germline V gene lookup returns CDR1 MRHNA and CDR2 SNTAGT. The V end was cut by 3 bases, the J end by 2 bases, with 9 bases between. This CDR3 comprises 14 residues.

Points on this clone: The same CDR3 arises from other DNA sequences in this sample as well. The V call is TRBV5-1, the J call TRBJ2-3; D is undetermined. Germline CDR1 is SGHRS and CDR2 is YFSETQ. Trimming took 4 bases from V and 0 from J, leaving 3 bases between them. The CDR3 runs 12 residues. CDR3 in DNA: TGCGCCAGCAGCGCTAGCACAGATACGCAGTATTTT. This translates into CASSASTDTQYF. The full variable domain, with the rest looked up from reference TRBV5-1 and TRBJ2-3, is KAGVTQTPRYLIKTRGQQVTLSCSPISGHRSVSWYQQTPGQGLQFLFEYFSETQRNKGNFPGRFSGRQFSNSRSEMNVSTLELGDSALYLCASSASTDTQYFGPGTRLTVL.

This chain joins TRBV4-1 and TRBJ1-1; D call uncertain. The germline V and J ends were trimmed by 2 bases and 1 base, with 8 bases remaining between them. The CDR3 extends over 14 amino acids. The V gene's germline CDR1 is MGHRA and CDR2 YSYEKL. CDR3 in DNA: TGCGCCAGCAGCCAAATCGGGAGGAACACTGAAGCTTTCTTT. Residues: CASSQIGRNTEAFF.

The V gene is TRBV5-4, the J gene TRBJ2-2; 11 bases align to TRBD2. This CDR3 has 16 amino acids. Germline CDR1 SGHNT, CDR2 YYREEE (reference sequence). The J segment lost 7 bases and the V segment lost 2 bases, leaving 7 bases of the junction unmatched. CDR3 region: CASSLVAGGRNGELFF. CDR3 sequence (DNA): TGTGCCAGCAGCTTAGTAGCGGGGGGGCGTAACGGGGAGCTGTTTTTT.

This chain uses TRBV7-9 with TRBJ1-2; tentatively, D is TRBD1 (5 bases). Germline V gene data show CDR1 as SEHNR and CDR2 as FQNEAQ (reference sequence). Trimming left V 1 base short and J 0 bases short, with 9 bases between. The CDR3 has 15 amino acids. The CDR3 coding sequence is TGTGCCAGCAGCTTAGGTTGGGGGACTAACTATGGCTACACCTTC. Translated: CASSLGWGTNYGYTF.

The V and J genes are TRBV5-1 and TRBJ2-2, with 11 nucleotides matching TRBD2. The CDR3 has 15 amino acids. Per the germline V gene, CDR1 is SGHRS and CDR2 is YFSETQ. V shed 4 bases, J shed 5 bases, and the junction held 4 bases outside the gene matches. The CDR3 DNA is TGCGCCAGCAGCACACTAGCGGGGGTAACCGGGGAGCTGTTTTTT. Its translation: CASSTLAGVTGELFF.

The V and J genes are TRBV6-5 and TRBJ2-7; TRBD1 is a possible D gene (5 bases). Per the germline V gene, CDR1 is MNHEY and CDR2 is SVGAGI. The ends were cut back, 2 bases at V and 3 bases at J, with 14 bases in the middle. This CDR3 comprises 15 residues. CDR3 DNA sequence: TGTGCCAGCAGTTACGAGTTAGGGGTGAACTACGAGCAGTACTTC. Translating gives CASSYELGVNYEQYF.

V usage is TRBV11-2 and J usage is TRBJ1-5; possibly TRBD1 for D (6 bases). CDR3 length equals 15 residues. Between the trimmed V and J ends, which lost 5 bases and 4 bases, there was a span of 15 bases. Germline V lookup: CDR1 SGHAT, CDR2 FQNNGV. CDR3 sequence: CASSLGTSPNQPQHF. In DNA form, the CDR3 reads TGTGCCAGCAGCCTAGGGACATCCCCTAATCAGCCCCAGCATTTT.

This rearrangement joins TRBV10-3 to TRBJ1-1, with D perhaps matching TRBD1 (5 bases). V dropped 4 bases and J dropped 4 bases, with 7 bases sitting between them. The CDR3 spans 12 residues. The germline gives CDR1 ENHRY, CDR2 SYGVKD. The DNA of the CDR3 is TGTGCCATCAGTGGACAGAGCACTGAAGCTTTCTTT. As protein: CAISGQSTEAFF.

The J gene is TRBJ2-5, the V gene TRBV7-8; D gene ambiguous. Germline assignment: CDR1 SGHVS and CDR2 FQNEAQ. With 4 bases removed from V and 5 bases from J, the gap between germline ends came to 17 bases. The CDR3 length is 15 residues. CDR3 nucleotides: TGTGCCAGCAGCTCACCACGGCCGCTGGGGGAGACCCAGTACTTC. Residues: CASSSPRPLGETQYF.

This clone has a single count. For the CDR3, the DNA is TGTGCCTGTAAACGACAGGGGTACACCGGGGAGCTGTTTTTT. Its protein is CACKRQGYTGELFF. This chain connects TRBV27 to TRBJ2-2; 8 bases are shared with TRBD1. Trimming cost V 11 bases and J 3 bases; bases outside gene matches: 8. CDR1 and CDR2 from the germline V gene are MNHEY and SMNVEV (reference sequence). There are 14 residues in the CDR3.

In regard to this clone: The sample contains more than one DNA sequence encoding this CDR3. The CDR3 spells CASSYSVTGDTEAFF. For the CDR3, the DNA is TGTGCCAGCAGTTACTCGGTGACAGGGGACACTGAAGCTTTCTTT. This chain joins TRBV6-5 and TRBJ1-1; 8 positions match TRBD1. V gave up 0 bases and J gave up 3 bases; unmatched junction bases: 3. CDR1 and CDR2 (germline): MNHEY, SVGAGI. The CDR3 is 15 amino acids.

J is TRBJ2-5 and V is TRBV19, with D possibly being TRBD1 (5 bases). With 3 bases removed from V and 3 bases from J, the gap between germline ends came to 11 bases. The CDR3 totals 14 residues. CDR1 LNHDA and CDR2 SQIVND come from the germline V gene (reference sequence). CDR3 in amino acids: CASSIGSGKETQYF. Written as DNA, the CDR3 is TGTGCCAGTAGTATCGGGTCAGGGAAAGAGACCCAGTACTTC.

The chain links TRBV19 to TRBJ2-3; 9 bases align to TRBD2. V was pared by 5 bases and J by 4 bases, with 7 bases of the junction left unmatched. The CDR3 spans 15 residues. From germline, CDR1 is LNHDA and CDR2 SQIVND (reference sequence). The CDR3, as DNA: TGTGCCAGTAGTTCGTCTAGCGGGGATGCAGATACGCAGTATTTT. It encodes CASSSSSGDADTQYF. Complete variable domain (other parts from reference TRBV19 and TRBJ2-3): DGGITQSPKYLFRKEGQNVTLSCEQNLNHDAMYWYRQDPGQGLRLIYYSQIVNDFQKGDIAEGYSVSREKKESFPLTVTSAQKNPTAFYLCASSSSSGDADTQYFGPGTRLTVL.

The V and J genes are TRBV11-3 and TRBJ1-1; D gene unclear. This CDR3 contains 14 residues. In germline, CDR1 is SGHNT, CDR2 YENEEA. Trimming took 5 bases from V and 4 from J, leaving 14 bases between them. The CDR3 sequence: CASSPNRGSTEAFF. CDR3 nucleotide sequence: TGTGCCAGCAGCCCCAACCGGGGAAGCACTGAAGCTTTCTTT.

This chain connects TRBV5-4 to TRBJ1-1; 7 bases are shared with TRBD1. V was clipped by 1 base and J by 7 bases; unmatched bases: 10. The germline V gene has CDR1 SGHNT and CDR2 YYREEE (reference sequence). This CDR3 is built from 15 residues. The CDR3 sequence is CASSLPRQGVSEAFF. CDR3 nucleotides: TGTGCCAGCAGCTTGCCCAGACAGGGAGTAAGTGAAGCTTTCTTT.

The chain is built from TRBV5-1 and TRBJ2-3; TRBD2 agrees at 13 bases. Trimming cost V 4 bases and J 8 bases; bases outside gene matches: 10. Germline lookup yields CDR1 SGHRS and CDR2 YFSETQ. The CDR3 sequence is 16 residues long. The CDR3 protein is CASSAQLAGGVPTQYF. CDR3 DNA: TGCGCCAGCAGCGCCCAACTAGCGGGAGGGGTTCCTACGCAGTATTTT.

The V call is TRBV5-1, the J call TRBJ1-1, with D possibly matching TRBD1 (6 bases). The germline gives CDR1 SGHRS, CDR2 YFSETQ. V lost 3 bases, J lost 5 bases, and 11 bases lay in between. This CDR3 spans 13 amino acids. The chain's CDR3 is CASSYTGLTEAFF. Here the CDR3 DNA reads TGCGCCAGCAGCTATACAGGGTTGACTGAAGCTTTCTTT.

The genes are TRBV6-5 and TRBJ1-1; D is unresolved. CDR3 length equals 15 residues. CDR1 and CDR2 (germline): MNHEY, SVGAGI. V lost 7 bases and J lost 5, with 20 bases in between. For the CDR3, the DNA is TGTGCCAGCAAAATAACTTCGTCGGGCCGGACTGAAGCTTTCTTT. Translation gives CASKITSSGRTEAFF.

The chain is built from TRBV29-1 and TRBJ1-1; TRBD1 might be the D (5 bases). The CDR3 spans 13 residues. Germline lookup yields CDR1 SQVTM and CDR2 ANQGSEA. The ends were cut back, 4 bases at V and 0 bases at J, with 9 bases in the middle. The CDR3 is CSVAGVLNTEAFF. The CDR3 DNA follows: TGCAGCGTTGCGGGGGTGCTGAACACTGAAGCTTTCTTT.

The gene calls are TRBV2 and TRBJ1-2; no clear D. CDR3 size: 12 residues. Germline-derived CDR1 and CDR2 are SNHLY and FYNNEI. Trimming removed 1 base at V and 8 bases at J, with 8 bases between. The CDR3: CASSEGARGYTF. CDR3 coding DNA: TGTGCCAGCAGTGAAGGGGCTCGCGGCTACACCTTC.